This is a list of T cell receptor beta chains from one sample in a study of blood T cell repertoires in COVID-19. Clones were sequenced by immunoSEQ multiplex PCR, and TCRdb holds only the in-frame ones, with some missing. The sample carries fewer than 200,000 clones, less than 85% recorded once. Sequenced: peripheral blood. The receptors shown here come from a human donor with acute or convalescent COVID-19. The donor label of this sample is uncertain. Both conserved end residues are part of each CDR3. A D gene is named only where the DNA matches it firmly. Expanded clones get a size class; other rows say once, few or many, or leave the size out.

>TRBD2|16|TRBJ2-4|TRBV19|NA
CASSIIAGGSSSIQYF
TGTGCCAGTAGTATAATAGCGGGGGGGTCATCAAGCATTCAGTACTTC
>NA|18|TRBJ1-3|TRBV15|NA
CATSRGDSSQISGNTIYF
TGTGCCACCAGCAGAGGAGACAGCAGTCAAATCTCTGGAAACACCATATATTTT
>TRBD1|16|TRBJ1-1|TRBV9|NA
CASSTLPGQGSTEAFF
TGTGCCAGCAGTACCTTACCGGGACAGGGATCGACTGAAGCTTTCTTT
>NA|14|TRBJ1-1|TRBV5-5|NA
CASSLVVRTPEAFF
TGTGCCAGCAGCTTGGTAGTGCGTACGCCCGAAGCTTTCTTT
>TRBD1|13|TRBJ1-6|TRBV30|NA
CARGQGWNSPLHF
TGTGCCCGAGGACAGGGTTGGAATTCACCCCTCCACTTT
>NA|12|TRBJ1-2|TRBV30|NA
CAWILSNYGYTF
TGTGCCTGGATCCTATCGAACTATGGCTACACCTTC
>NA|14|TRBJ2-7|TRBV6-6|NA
CASSYSAQGNEQYF
TGTGCCAGCAGTTACTCGGCCCAGGGCAACGAGCAGTACTTC
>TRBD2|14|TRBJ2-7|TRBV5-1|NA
CASSSIGLAGEQYF
TGCGCCAGCAGCTCAATCGGACTAGCGGGGGAGCAGTACTTC
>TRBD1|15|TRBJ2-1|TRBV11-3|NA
CASSLVQGAIGEQFF
TGTGCCAGCAGCTTAGTGCAGGGGGCGATAGGAGAGCAGTTCTTC
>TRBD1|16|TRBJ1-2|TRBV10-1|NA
CASSEWKQGAHGGYTF
TGCGCCAGCAGTGAGTGGAAACAGGGGGCGCATGGTGGCTACACCTTC
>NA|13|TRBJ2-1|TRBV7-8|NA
CASSLHRPQGGFF
TGTGCCAGCAGCTTGCACCGACCGCAGGGCGGGTTCTTC
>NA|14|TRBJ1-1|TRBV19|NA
CASSILSGGAEAFF
TGTGCCAGTAGTATTTTGTCTGGGGGGGCTGAAGCTTTCTTT
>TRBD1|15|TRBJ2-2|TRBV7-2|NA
CASSPRQGANGELFF
TGTGCCAGCAGCCCACGACAGGGGGCGAACGGGGAGCTGTTTTTT
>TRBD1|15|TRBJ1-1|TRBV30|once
CAWSGGQGGNTEAFF
TGTGCCTGGAGTGGGGGACAGGGGGGGAACACTGAAGCTTTCTTT
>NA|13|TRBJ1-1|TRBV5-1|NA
CASSLAGNTEAFF
TGCGCCAGCAGCTTGGCGGGGAACACTGAAGCTTTCTTT
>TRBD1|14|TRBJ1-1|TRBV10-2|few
CASGWTGLNTEAFF
TGCGCCAGCGGCTGGACAGGACTGAACACTGAAGCTTTCTTT
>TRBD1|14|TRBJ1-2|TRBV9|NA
CASSGDSYNYGYTF
TGTGCCAGCAGCGGGGACAGTTATAACTATGGCTACACCTTC
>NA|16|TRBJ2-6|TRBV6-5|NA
CASSSPGGFGANVLTF
TGTGCCAGCAGTTCTCCCGGGGGTTTTGGGGCCAACGTCCTGACTTTC
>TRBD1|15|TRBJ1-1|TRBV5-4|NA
CASSPDRGRDTEAFF
TGTGCCAGCAGCCCAGACAGGGGGCGAGACACTGAAGCTTTCTTT
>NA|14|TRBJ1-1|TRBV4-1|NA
CASSLSPVRTEAFF
TGCGCCAGCAGCCTGAGTCCGGTGAGGACTGAAGCTTTCTTT
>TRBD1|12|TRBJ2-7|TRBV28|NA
CASSFMGTGQYF
TGTGCCAGCAGTTTTATGGGGACAGGGCAGTACTTC
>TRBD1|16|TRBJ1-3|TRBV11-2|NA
CASSPGQGASGNTIYF
TGTGCCAGCAGCCCGGGACAGGGGGCGTCTGGAAACACCATATATTTT
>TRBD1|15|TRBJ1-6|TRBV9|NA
CASSGGTGGNSPLHF
TGTGCCAGCAGCGGCGGGACAGGGGGCAATTCACCCCTCCACTTT
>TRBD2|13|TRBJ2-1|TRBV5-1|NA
CASSLAVYNEQFF
TGCGCCAGCAGTCTAGCGGTCTACAATGAGCAGTTCTTC
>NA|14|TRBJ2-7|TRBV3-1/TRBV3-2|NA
CASNPTRAAYEQYF
TGTGCCAGCAACCCAACCAGGGCCGCCTACGAGCAGTACTTC
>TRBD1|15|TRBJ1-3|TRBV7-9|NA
CASSLVGDRGNTIYF
TGTGCCAGCAGCTTAGTCGGGGACAGGGGGAATACCATATATTTT
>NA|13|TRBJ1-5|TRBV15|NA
CATSTGSNQPQHF
TGTGCCACCAGCACGGGTAGCAATCAGCCCCAGCATTTT
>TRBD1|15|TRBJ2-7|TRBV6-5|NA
CASSNRDRATYEQYF
TGTGCCAGCAGCAACAGGGACAGGGCTACTTACGAGCAGTACTTC